This T cell receptor (beta chain) was observed in a study of T cell responses to AZD1222 COVID-19 vaccine. TCRdb's table, derived via immunoSEQ multiplex PCR, lists solely in-frame clones and lacks some. The sample holds about 120,000 clones, about 89% seen once. This sequence originates from an adult in good health. The specimen was peripheral blood, collected on day 0 of AZD1222 vaccination.

CDR3 sequence reads: CASSLGGLAMGEQYF. The CDR3 DNA reads TGTGCCAGCAGCTTGGGAGGACTAGCGATGGGCGAGCAGTACTTC. The chain is built from TRBV11-2 and TRBJ2-7, with TRBD2 identical over 9 bases. V trimming: 3 bases; J trimming: 6 bases; junction bases outside the gene matches: 9. This CDR3 is built from 15 residues. Per germline, CDR1 SGHAT and CDR2 FQNNGV.